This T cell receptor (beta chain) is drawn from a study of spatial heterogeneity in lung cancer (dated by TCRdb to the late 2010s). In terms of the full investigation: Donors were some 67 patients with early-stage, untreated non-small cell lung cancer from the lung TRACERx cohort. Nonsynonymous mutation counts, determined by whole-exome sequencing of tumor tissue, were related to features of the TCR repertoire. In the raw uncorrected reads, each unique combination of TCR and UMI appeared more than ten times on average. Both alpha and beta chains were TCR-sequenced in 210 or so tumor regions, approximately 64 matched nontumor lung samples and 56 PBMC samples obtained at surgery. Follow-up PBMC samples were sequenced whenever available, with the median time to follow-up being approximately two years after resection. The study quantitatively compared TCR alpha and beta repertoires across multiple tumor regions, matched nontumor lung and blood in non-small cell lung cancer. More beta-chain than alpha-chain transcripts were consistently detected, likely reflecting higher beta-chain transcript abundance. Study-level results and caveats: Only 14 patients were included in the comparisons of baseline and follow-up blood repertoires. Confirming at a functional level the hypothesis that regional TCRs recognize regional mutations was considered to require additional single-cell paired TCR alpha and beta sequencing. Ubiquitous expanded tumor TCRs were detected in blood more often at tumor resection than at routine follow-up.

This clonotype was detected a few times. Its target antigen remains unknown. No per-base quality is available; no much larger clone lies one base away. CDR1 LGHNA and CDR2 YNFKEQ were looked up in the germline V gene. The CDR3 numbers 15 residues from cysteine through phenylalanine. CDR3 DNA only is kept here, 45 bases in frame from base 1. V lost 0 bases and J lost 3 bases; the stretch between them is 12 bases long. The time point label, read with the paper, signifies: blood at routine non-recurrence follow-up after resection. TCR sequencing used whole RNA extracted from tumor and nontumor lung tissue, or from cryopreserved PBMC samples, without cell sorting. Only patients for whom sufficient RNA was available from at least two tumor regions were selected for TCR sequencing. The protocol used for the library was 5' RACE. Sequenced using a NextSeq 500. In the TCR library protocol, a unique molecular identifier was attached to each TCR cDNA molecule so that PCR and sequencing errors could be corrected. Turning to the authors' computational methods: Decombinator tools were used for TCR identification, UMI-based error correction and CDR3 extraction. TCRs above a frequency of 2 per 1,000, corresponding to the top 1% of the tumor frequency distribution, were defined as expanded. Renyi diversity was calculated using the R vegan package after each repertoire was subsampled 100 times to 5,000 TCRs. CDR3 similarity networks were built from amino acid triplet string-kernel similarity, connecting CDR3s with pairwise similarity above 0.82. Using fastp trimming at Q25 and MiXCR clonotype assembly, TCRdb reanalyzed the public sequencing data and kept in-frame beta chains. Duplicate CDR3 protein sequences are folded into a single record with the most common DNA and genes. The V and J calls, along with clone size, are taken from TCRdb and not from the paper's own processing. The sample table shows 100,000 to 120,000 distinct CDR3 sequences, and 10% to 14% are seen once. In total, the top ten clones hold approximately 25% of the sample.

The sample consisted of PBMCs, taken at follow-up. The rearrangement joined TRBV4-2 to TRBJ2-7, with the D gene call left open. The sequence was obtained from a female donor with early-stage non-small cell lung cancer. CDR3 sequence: CASSQDRHPRYEQYF. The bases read TGTGCCAGCAGCCAAGATCGTCACCCCCGCTACGAGCAGTACTTC.